A single sample is the source of the 31 T cell receptor beta chains below, sequenced in a study of blood T cell repertoires in COVID-19. Profiling relied on immunoSEQ multiplex PCR, and the TCRdb table lists in-frame clones only, not all of them. This table has about 210,000 clones, around 81% appearing once. The material sequenced was peripheral blood. These receptors came from a woman between 65 and 79 years old with acute or convalescent COVID-19.

This clone has just a few counts. The chain joins TRBV30 to TRBJ2-7; 7 positions match TRBD1. This CDR3 has 14 residues. With V trimmed by 4 bases and J by 2 bases, 8 bases remained unmatched. Germline CDR1 GTSNPN, CDR2 SVGIG (reference sequence). The CDR3, as DNA: TGTGCCTGGAAACGAGGGGGCCCTACCTACGAGCAGTACTTC. It codes for CAWKRGGPTYEQYF.

The rearrangement uses TRBV30 and TRBJ2-2; D not resolved. Trimming left V 7 bases short and J 4 bases short, with 13 bases between. Germline assignment: CDR1 GTSNPN and CDR2 SVGIG (reference sequence). This CDR3 has 13 amino acids. The CDR3 bases are TGTGCCTACGTGACACACATCACCGGGGAGCTGTTTTTT. Amino acids: CAYVTHITGELFF.

This clone is a singleton in its sample. V and J are TRBV11-2 and TRBJ2-3, with D maybe TRBD1 (5 bases). Germline CDR1 and CDR2: SGHAT and FQNNGV. Between the trimmed V and J ends, which lost 2 bases and 0 bases, there was a span of 6 bases. The length of the CDR3 is 14 residues. In DNA form, the CDR3 reads TGTGCCAGCAGCTTACAGGGCAGCACAGATACGCAGTATTTT. As protein: CASSLQGSTDTQYF.

Details on this clone: This sample includes further DNA sequences coding for the same CDR3. The V gene is TRBV5-1, the J gene TRBJ2-5; possible D gene TRBD1, 7 bases. Germline-derived CDR1 and CDR2 are SGHRS and YFSETQ. CDR3 length equals 13 residues. With 3 bases removed from V and 2 bases from J, the gap between germline ends came to 8 bases. The CDR3 DNA is TGCGCCAGCAGCTCAGGGGGGCAAGAGACCCAGTACTTC. It codes for CASSSGGQETQYF.

V gene TRBV19 combines with J gene TRBJ2-2; D call uncertain. The CDR3 extends over 17 amino acids. Between the trimmed V and J ends, which lost 10 bases and 5 bases, there was a span of 26 bases. Germline values: CDR1 LNHDA, CDR2 SQIVND (reference sequence). CDR3 DNA: TGTGCCACAGAGGCCCCCCTTGGGTTTCTCGGTACCGGGGAGCTGTTTTTT. This translates into CATEAPLGFLGTGELFF.

The V and J genes are TRBV4-2 and TRBJ2-7, with 7 nucleotides matching TRBD2. CDR1 is LGHNA and CDR2 is YNFKEQ in the germline V gene. The CDR3 is 15 amino acids. V was pared by 3 bases and J by 4 bases, with 9 bases of the junction left unmatched. The CDR3 here is CASSQGLPGGYEQYF. The CDR3 bases are TGTGCCAGCAGCCAGGGTCTACCCGGGGGGTACGAGCAGTACTTC.

A single count supports this clone. This sequence joins TRBV5-1 and TRBJ2-2; the match to TRBD2 covers 12 bases. The CDR3 is 16 amino acids. Germline loops: CDR1 SGHRS, CDR2 YFSETQ. J gave up 6 bases and V 3 bases, and 6 bases lay outside the gene matches. The CDR3 DNA reads as TGCGCCAGCAGCTCCCGAACTAGCGGGGGGTCCGGGGAGCTGTTTTTT. Translation gives CASSSRTSGGSGELFF.

This clone was observed a single time. This chain links TRBV19 with TRBJ1-1, with 9 bases that match TRBD1. V gave up 3 bases and J gave up 5 bases; unmatched junction bases: 7. This CDR3 comprises 15 residues. The germline CDR1 and CDR2 sequences are LNHDA and SQIVND (reference sequence). This chain's CDR3 is CASSMLGQGWTEAFF. The DNA of the CDR3 is TGTGCCAGTAGTATGCTAGGACAGGGGTGGACTGAAGCTTTCTTT.

This rearrangement joins TRBV9 to TRBJ2-1; 7 bases match TRBD2. In germline, CDR1 is SGDLS, CDR2 YYNGEE. The CDR3 runs to 18 residues. With 3 bases clipped from V and 3 bases from J, the junction kept 15 bases outside the gene matches. The CDR3 reads CASSAPDGLSGYYNEQFF. DNA of the CDR3: TGTGCCAGCAGCGCCCCGGACGGTCTTAGCGGGTACTACAATGAGCAGTTCTTC.

The rearrangement uses TRBV3-1 (or the pseudogene TRBV3-2) and TRBJ1-1, with a tentative D call TRBD1 (5 bases). The CDR3 is 15 amino acids. V lost 4 bases and J lost 0, with 12 bases in between. From germline, CDR1 is LGHDT and CDR2 YNNKEL (reference sequence). CDR3 in DNA: TGTGCCAGCAGCCCATTCGACAGATTGAACACTGAAGCTTTCTTT. Amino acids: CASSPFDRLNTEAFF.

V is TRBV9 and J is TRBJ2-3; TRBD1 might be the D (6 bases). Trimming removed 3 bases at V and 0 bases at J, with 14 bases between. CDR3 size: 16 residues. The germline V gene has CDR1 SGDLS and CDR2 YYNGEE. The CDR3 DNA is TGTGCCAGCAGCGCCCGGGGACACACAAGCACAGATACGCAGTATTTT. The encoded protein is CASSARGHTSTDTQYF. Using reference TRBV9 and TRBJ2-3 for the parts outside the CDR3, the full variable domain is DSGVTQTPKHLITATGQRVTLRCSPRSGDLSVYWYQQSLDQGLQFLIQYYNGEERAKGNILERFSAQQFPDLHSELNLSSLELGDSALYFCASSARGHTSTDTQYFGPGTRLTVL.

This clone occurred once. The gene calls are TRBV5-8 and TRBJ1-6; 9 bases match TRBD1. This CDR3 spans 13 amino acids. Trimming took 5 bases from V and 10 from J; bases not matched to a gene: 4. In germline, CDR1 is SGHTS, CDR2 YDEGEE. CDR3 protein: CASSSTGGSPLHF. The CDR3 bases are TGTGCCAGCAGTTCTACAGGGGGCTCACCCCTCCACTTT.

This clone has only a few counts. The gene calls are TRBV24-1 and TRBJ2-2; 8 nucleotides align to TRBD1. V was pared by 5 bases and J by 3 bases, with 4 bases of the junction left unmatched. The CDR3 is 15 residues long. CDR1 is KGHDR, CDR2 SFDVKD, per germline. The DNA of the CDR3 is TGTGCCACCAGTGCGACAGGGGTGGACACCGGGGAGCTGTTTTTT. It encodes CATSATGVDTGELFF.

The rearrangement links TRBV3-1 (or the pseudogene TRBV3-2) to TRBJ2-1, with unresolved D. This CDR3 has 13 amino acids. Germline values: CDR1 LGHDT, CDR2 YNNKEL (reference sequence). Between the trimmed V and J ends, which lost 0 bases and 15 bases, there was a span of 15 bases. DNA for the CDR3: TGTGCCAGCAGCCAAGACGGCCCACAGAACCGGTTCTTC. As protein: CASSQDGPQNRFF.

This clone was seen once. V is TRBV5-4 and J is TRBJ1-5, with D possibly matching TRBD1 (5 bases). V lost 0 bases and J lost 3, with 13 bases in between. The germline CDR1 and CDR2 sequences are SGHNT and YYREEE (reference sequence). The CDR3 totals 16 residues. The CDR3 region is CASSLEAGALNQPQHF. In DNA, the CDR3 is TGTGCCAGCAGCTTGGAGGCTGGGGCTCTCAATCAGCCCCAGCATTTT.

J is TRBJ1-5 and V is TRBV5-8, with TRBD1 identical over 9 bases. This CDR3 has 16 residues. With 0 bases clipped from V and 7 bases from J, the junction kept 8 bases outside the gene matches. From germline, CDR1 is SGHTS and CDR2 YDEGEE. CDR3 sequence: CASSLVGGQGRQPQHF. The CDR3 nucleotides read TGTGCCAGCAGCTTGGTTGGGGGACAGGGTCGACAGCCCCAGCATTTT.

The V and J genes are TRBV5-1 and TRBJ2-1, with D unclear. Per germline, CDR1 SGHRS and CDR2 YFSETQ. The CDR3 spans 13 residues. The V end lost 2 bases, the J end lost 6 bases, and 9 bases lay between the germline ends. The CDR3: CASSFNGLNEQFF. The CDR3 DNA reads TGCGCCAGCAGCTTCAATGGGCTCAATGAGCAGTTCTTC.

The chain employs TRBV19 and TRBJ2-5; 8 bases agree with TRBD1. With 5 bases clipped from V and 4 bases from J, the junction kept 6 bases outside the gene matches. CDR1 is LNHDA and CDR2 is SQIVND in the germline V gene (reference sequence). This CDR3 region has 14 residues. CDR3 protein: CASSWSGQGETQYF. CDR3 coding DNA: TGTGCCAGTAGTTGGTCCGGACAGGGAGAGACCCAGTACTTC.

This rearrangement joins TRBV6-5 to TRBJ2-3, with no clear D. The germline V and J ends were trimmed by 5 bases and 4 bases, with 10 bases remaining between them. Germline assignment: CDR1 MNHEY and CDR2 SVGAGI. CDR3 size: 13 residues. This CDR3 is CASSPLVPDTQYF. CDR3 nucleotides: TGTGCCAGCAGTCCATTAGTGCCAGATACGCAGTATTTT.

V gene TRBV5-4 combines with J gene TRBJ2-1, with TRBD2 matching 12 bases. V shed 4 bases, J shed 1 base, and the junction held 3 bases outside the gene matches. Germline V gene data show CDR1 as SGHNT and CDR2 as YYREEE (reference sequence). The CDR3 sequence is 16 residues long. The CDR3 sequence is CASSAGLAGSYNEQFF. The CDR3, as DNA: TGTGCCAGCAGCGCCGGACTAGCGGGGTCCTACAATGAGCAGTTCTTC.

J is TRBJ2-7 and V is TRBV11-2; tentatively, D is TRBD1 (6 bases). The CDR3 is made up of 13 amino acids. V was pared by 2 bases and J by 4 bases, with 9 bases between. CDR1 SGHAT and CDR2 FQNNGV come from the germline V gene. CDR3 coding DNA: TGTGCCAGCAGCTTAAACAGGGATTACGAGCAGTACGTC. This encodes CASSLNRDYEQYV.

V and J are TRBV5-1 and TRBJ2-5, with 8 bases aligning to TRBD2. The germline V gene has CDR1 SGHRS and CDR2 YFSETQ. This CDR3 region has 12 residues. V shed 0 bases, J shed 13 bases, and the junction held 5 bases outside the gene matches. The CDR3 reads CASSLDRGGWYF. For the CDR3, the DNA is TGCGCCAGCAGCTTGGACCGGGGGGGATGGTACTTC.

The chain recombines TRBV19 with TRBJ2-1; TRBD1 agrees at 8 bases. V dropped 6 bases and J dropped 6; count of bases not matched to a gene: 4. CDR3 length: 13 amino acids. Germline CDR1 LNHDA, CDR2 SQIVND (reference sequence). The CDR3 reads CASRDRERNEQFF. The CDR3 DNA reads TGTGCCAGTAGGGACAGGGAGCGCAATGAGCAGTTCTTC.

This chain links TRBV7-2 with TRBJ2-2, with D perhaps TRBD2 (7 bases). The CDR3 totals 15 residues. V lost 5 bases to trimming and J lost 5 bases, with 15 bases between them. Per the germline V gene, CDR1 is SGHTA and CDR2 is FQGNSA. This CDR3 reads CASSPGGPRTGELFF. CDR3 sequence (DNA): TGTGCCAGCAGCCCGGGGGGCCCTAGGACCGGGGAGCTGTTTTTT.

This clone has only one observation. This chain joins TRBV5-4 and TRBJ2-5; 8 bases match TRBD2. From germline, CDR1 is SGHNT and CDR2 YYREEE (reference sequence). The CDR3 runs 16 residues. The J segment lost 5 bases and the V segment lost 3 bases, leaving 12 bases of the junction unmatched. CDR3 region: CASSSGRGGGKETQYF. The CDR3 DNA sequence: TGTGCCAGCAGCTCAGGACGGGGGGGCGGGAAGGAGACCCAGTACTTC.

V is TRBV2 and J is TRBJ2-1, with 13 bases that match TRBD2. V lost 4 bases, J lost 2 bases, and 5 bases stayed unmatched. This CDR3 region has 17 residues. Germline lookup yields CDR1 SNHLY and CDR2 FYNNEI. The CDR3 protein is CASSGRTSGGPYNEQFF. The DNA for the CDR3 is TGTGCCAGCAGTGGGAGGACTAGCGGGGGCCCCTACAATGAGCAGTTCTTC.

This clone was observed a handful of times. V and J are TRBV11-1 and TRBJ2-5, with a possible D match to TRBD2 (5 bases). The CDR3 is 14 residues long. Germline loops: CDR1 SGHAT, CDR2 FQDESV (reference sequence). V was clipped by 3 bases and J by 7 bases, with 15 bases between them. Written as DNA, the CDR3 is TGTGCCAGCAGCTTCCAATCGGGGAGAGGGACCCAGTACTTC. This translates into CASSFQSGRGTQYF.

V and J are TRBV3-1 (or the pseudogene TRBV3-2) and TRBJ2-1, with a weak D call TRBD2 (7 bases). This CDR3 contains 16 residues. Germline V gives CDR1 LGHDT, CDR2 YNNKEL (reference sequence). Trimming took off 1 base at V and 6 bases at J, with 16 bases between the two ends. As DNA, the CDR3 is TGTGCCAGCAGCCAAGGATTGGGACGGGGGGCCAATGAGCAGTTCTTC. This translates into CASSQGLGRGANEQFF.

This chain uses TRBV2 with TRBJ1-4; D possibly corresponds to TRBD1 (5 bases). V lost 6 bases, J lost 5 bases, and 10 bases lay in between. The CDR3 runs 13 residues. The V gene's germline CDR1 is SNHLY and CDR2 FYNNEI. The CDR3 loop reads CASRQAPNEKLFF. CDR3 coding DNA: TGTGCCAGCAGACAGGCCCCCAATGAAAAACTGTTTTTT.

V is TRBV6-5 and J is TRBJ2-7, with 7 bases fitting TRBD1. This CDR3 contains 13 residues. Trimming removed 6 bases from V and 3 bases from J; junction bases left unmatched: 5. CDR1 MNHEY and CDR2 SVGAGI come from the germline V gene. This chain's CDR3 is CASRGTANYEQYV. In DNA, the CDR3 is TGTGCCAGCAGGGGGACAGCCAACTACGAGCAGTACGTC.

The chain couples TRBV7-2 to TRBJ1-5; tentatively, D is TRBD1 (6 bases). The CDR3 extends over 17 amino acids. V was clipped by 3 bases and J by 5 bases, with 20 bases between them. The germline V gene encodes CDR1 SGHTA and CDR2 FQGNSA. CDR3 region: CASSLGDHRATYQPQHF. The CDR3 DNA is TGTGCCAGCAGCTTGGGAGATCACAGGGCTACCTATCAGCCCCAGCATTTT.